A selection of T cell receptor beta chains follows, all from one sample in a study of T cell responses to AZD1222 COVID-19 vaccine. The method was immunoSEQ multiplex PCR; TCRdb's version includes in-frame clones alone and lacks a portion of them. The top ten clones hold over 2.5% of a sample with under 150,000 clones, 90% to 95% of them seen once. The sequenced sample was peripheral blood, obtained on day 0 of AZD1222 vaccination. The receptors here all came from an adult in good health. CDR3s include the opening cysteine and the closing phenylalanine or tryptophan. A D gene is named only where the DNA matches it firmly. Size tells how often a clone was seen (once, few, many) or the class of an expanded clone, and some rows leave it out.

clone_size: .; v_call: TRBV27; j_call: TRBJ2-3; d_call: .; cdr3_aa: CASSLSARTTDTQYF; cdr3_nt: TGTGCCAGCAGTTTATCGGCTAGGACCACAGATACGCAGTATTTT
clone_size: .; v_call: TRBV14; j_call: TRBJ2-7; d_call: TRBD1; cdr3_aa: CASSLPGQGLYEQYF; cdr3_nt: TGTGCCAGCAGCCTCCCGGGACAGGGTCTGTACGAGCAGTACTTC
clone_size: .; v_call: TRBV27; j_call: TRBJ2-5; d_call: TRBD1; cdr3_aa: CASSPGQAGVTQYF; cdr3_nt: TGTGCCAGCAGTCCGGGACAGGCCGGAGTGACCCAGTACTTC
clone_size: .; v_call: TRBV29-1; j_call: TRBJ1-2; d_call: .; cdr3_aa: CSVLTYGYTF; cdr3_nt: TGCAGCGTCCTGACTTATGGCTACACCTTC
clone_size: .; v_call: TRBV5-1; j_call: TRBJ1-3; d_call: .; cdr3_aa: CASSLAGPLSGNTIYF; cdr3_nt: TGCGCCAGCAGCTTGGCGGGGCCTCTGAGTGGAAACACCATATATTTT
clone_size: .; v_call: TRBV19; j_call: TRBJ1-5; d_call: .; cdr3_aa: CASKAYYSNQPQHF; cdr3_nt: TGTGCCAGTAAGGCCTATTATAGCAATCAGCCCCAGCATTTT
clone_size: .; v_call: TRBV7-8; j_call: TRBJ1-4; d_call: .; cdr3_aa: CASMELNEKLFF; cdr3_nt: TGTGCCAGCATGGAGTTAAATGAAAAACTGTTTTTT
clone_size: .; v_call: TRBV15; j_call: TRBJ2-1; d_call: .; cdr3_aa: CATSRAPRGVTNEQFF; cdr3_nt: TGTGCCACCAGCAGAGCCCCGCGAGGGGTAACCAATGAGCAGTTCTTC
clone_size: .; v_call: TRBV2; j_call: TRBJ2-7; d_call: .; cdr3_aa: CASSEGHPSVSYEQYF; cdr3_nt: TGTGCCAGCAGTGAAGGACATCCATCCGTCTCCTACGAGCAGTACTTC
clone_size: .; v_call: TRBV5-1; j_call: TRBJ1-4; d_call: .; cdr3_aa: CASSPDGFEKLFF; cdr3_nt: TGCGCCAGCAGCCCGGACGGGTTCGAGAAACTGTTTTTT
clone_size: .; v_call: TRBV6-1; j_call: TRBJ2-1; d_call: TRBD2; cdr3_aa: CASSERAGKVNEQFF; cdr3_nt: TGTGCCAGCAGTGAGCGAGCGGGAAAGGTGAATGAGCAGTTCTTC
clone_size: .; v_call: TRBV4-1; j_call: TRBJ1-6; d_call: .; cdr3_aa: CASSQVLIGSESPLHF; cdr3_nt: TGCGCCAGCAGCCAAGTTTTAATCGGGTCCGAATCACCCCTCCACTTT
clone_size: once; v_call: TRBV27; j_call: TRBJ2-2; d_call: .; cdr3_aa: CASSRPYTGELFF; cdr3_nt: TGTGCCAGCAGTAGACCATACACCGGGGAGCTGTTTTTT
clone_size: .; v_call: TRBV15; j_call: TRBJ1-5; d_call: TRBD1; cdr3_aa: CATSFGGDRAQHF; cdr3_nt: TGTGCCACCAGCTTCGGAGGGGACAGGGCCCAGCATTTT
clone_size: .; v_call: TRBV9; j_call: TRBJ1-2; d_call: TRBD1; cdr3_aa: CASLSDYRGYGYTF; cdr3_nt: TGTGCCAGCTTGAGCGATTACAGGGGCTATGGCTACACCTTC
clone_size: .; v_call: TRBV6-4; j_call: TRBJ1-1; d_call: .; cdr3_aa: CASSKLKGTEAFF; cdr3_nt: TGTGCCAGCAGTAAGTTAAAGGGGACTGAAGCTTTCTTT